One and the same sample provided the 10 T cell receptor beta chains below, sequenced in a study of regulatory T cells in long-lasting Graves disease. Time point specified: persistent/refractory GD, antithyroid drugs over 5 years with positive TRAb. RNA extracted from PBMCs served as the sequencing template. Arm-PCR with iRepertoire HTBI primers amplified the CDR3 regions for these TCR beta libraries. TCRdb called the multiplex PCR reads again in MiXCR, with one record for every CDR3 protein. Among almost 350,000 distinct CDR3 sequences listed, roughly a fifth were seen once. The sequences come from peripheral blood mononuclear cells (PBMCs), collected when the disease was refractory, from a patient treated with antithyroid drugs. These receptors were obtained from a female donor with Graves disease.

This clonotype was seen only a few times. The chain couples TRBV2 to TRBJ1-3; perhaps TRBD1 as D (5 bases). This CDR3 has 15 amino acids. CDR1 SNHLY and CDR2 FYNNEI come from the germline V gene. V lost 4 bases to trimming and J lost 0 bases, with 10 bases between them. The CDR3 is CASSGEGFSGNTIYF. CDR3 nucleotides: TGTGCCAGCAGTGGGGAGGGGTTCTCTGGAAACACCATATATTTT.

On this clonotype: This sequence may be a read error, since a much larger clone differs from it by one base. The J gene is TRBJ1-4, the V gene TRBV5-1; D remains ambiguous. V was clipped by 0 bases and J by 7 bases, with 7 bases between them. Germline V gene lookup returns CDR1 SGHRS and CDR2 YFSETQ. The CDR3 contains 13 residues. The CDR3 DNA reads TGCGCCAGCAGCTTGGGATGCAGTGAAAAACTGTTTTTT. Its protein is CASSLGCSEKLFF.

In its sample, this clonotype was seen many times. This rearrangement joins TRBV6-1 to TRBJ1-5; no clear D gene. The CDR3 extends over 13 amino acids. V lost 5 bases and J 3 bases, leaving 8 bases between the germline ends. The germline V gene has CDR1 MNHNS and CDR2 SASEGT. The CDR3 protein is CASSMRDNQPQHF. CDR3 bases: TGTGCCAGCAGTATGAGAGACAATCAGCCCCAGCATTTT.

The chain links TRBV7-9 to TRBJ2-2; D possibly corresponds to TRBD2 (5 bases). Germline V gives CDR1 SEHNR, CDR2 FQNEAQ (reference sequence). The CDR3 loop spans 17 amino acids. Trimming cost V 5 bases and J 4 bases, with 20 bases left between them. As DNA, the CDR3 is TGTGCCAGCAGCAGAAGGCCGGTGGGGAGAGGCACCGGGGAGCTGTTTTTT. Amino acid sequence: CASSRRPVGRGTGELFF.

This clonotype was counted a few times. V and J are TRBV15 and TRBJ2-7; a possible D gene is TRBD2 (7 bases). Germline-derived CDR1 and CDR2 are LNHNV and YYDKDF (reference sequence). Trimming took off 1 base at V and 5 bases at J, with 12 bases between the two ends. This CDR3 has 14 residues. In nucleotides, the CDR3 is TGTGCCACCAGCAGAGCCCAGGGGAGGGACGAGCAGTACTTC. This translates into CATSRAQGRDEQYF.

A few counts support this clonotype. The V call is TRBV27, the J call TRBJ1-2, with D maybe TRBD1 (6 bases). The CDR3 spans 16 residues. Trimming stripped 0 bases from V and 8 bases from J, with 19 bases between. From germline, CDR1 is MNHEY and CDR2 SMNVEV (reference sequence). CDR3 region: CASSLSSGVGLRGYTF. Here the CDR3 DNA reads TGTGCCAGCAGTTTATCGTCAGGGGTAGGCCTTCGCGGCTACACCTTC.

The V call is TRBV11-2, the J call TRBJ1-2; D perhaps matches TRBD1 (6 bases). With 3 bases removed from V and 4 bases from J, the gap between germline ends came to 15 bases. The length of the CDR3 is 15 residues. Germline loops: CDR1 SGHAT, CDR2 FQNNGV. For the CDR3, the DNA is TGTGCCAGCAGCTTGGCCCCTACAGGGTCCTATGGCTACACCTTC. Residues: CASSLAPTGSYGYTF.

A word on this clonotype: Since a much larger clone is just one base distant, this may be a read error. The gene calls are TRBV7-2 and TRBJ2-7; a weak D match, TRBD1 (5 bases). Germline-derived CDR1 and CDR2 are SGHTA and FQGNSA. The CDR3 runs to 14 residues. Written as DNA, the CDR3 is TGTGCCAGCAGCTTCGATAGACAGACATACGAGCGGTACTTC. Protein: CASSFDRQTYERYF. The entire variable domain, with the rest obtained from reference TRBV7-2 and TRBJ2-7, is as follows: GAGVSQSPSNKVTEKGKDVELRCDPISGHTALYWYRQSLGQGLEFLIYFQGNSAPDKSGLPSDRFSAERTGGSVSTLTIQRTQQEDSAVYLCASSFDRQTYERYFGPGTRLTVT.

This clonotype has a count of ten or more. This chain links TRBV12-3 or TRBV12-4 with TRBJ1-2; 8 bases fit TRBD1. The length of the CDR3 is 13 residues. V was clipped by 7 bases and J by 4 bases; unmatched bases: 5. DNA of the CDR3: TGTGCCAGCACCCCAGACAGGGGCTATGGCTACACCTTC. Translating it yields CASTPDRGYGYTF.

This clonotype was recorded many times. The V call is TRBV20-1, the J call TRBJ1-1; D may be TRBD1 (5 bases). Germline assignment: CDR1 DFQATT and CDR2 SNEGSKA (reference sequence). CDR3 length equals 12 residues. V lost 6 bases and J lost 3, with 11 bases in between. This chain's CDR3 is CSAEGAHTEAFF. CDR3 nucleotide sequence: TGCAGTGCAGAAGGGGCTCACACTGAAGCTTTCTTT.